The 14 T cell receptor beta chains listed next were all sequenced from one sample in a study of regulatory T cells in long-lasting Graves disease. This sample's time point: newly diagnosed GD, antithyroid drugs for less than 3 months. Scientists built the TCR library using RNA that was extracted from PBMCs. Library construction for TCR beta used iRepertoire HTBI primers and Arm-PCR of CDR3 regions. TCRdb called the multiplex PCR reads again in MiXCR, with one record for every CDR3 protein. The table has 350,000 to 400,000 distinct CDR3 sequences, 15% to 17% seen once; the top ten hold 20% to 25%. Sequencing used peripheral blood mononuclear cells (PBMCs), obtained at new diagnosis, from a patient treated with antithyroid drugs. The receptors here all came from a female donor with Graves disease.

This clonotype showed up many times. The genes are TRBV12-3 or TRBV12-4 and TRBJ2-7; 13 bases line up with TRBD2. Trimming at V came to 4 bases and at J to 5 bases, leaving 5 bases not matched to a gene. The CDR3 totals 15 residues. The CDR3 loop reads CASSWGLAGYDEQYF. The CDR3 bases are TGTGCCAGCAGTTGGGGACTAGCGGGATACGACGAGCAGTACTTC.

This clonotype was counted ten times or more. This chain uses TRBV5-1 with TRBJ1-2, with D perhaps TRBD1 (5 bases). CDR3 length: 16 residues. V gave up 0 bases and J gave up 4 bases, with 16 bases separating them. Germline-derived CDR1 and CDR2 are SGHRS and YFSETQ. CDR3 DNA: TGCGCCAGCAGCTTGGGGTCACCTGACAGAAGCTATGGCTACACCTTC. Its protein is CASSLGSPDRSYGYTF. Looking up the rest from reference TRBV5-1 and TRBJ1-2 gives the full variable domain: KAGVTQTPRYLIKTRGQQVTLSCSPISGHRSVSWYQQTPGQGLQFLFEYFSETQRNKGNFPGRFSGRQFSNSRSEMNVSTLELGDSALYLCASSLGSPDRSYGYTFGSGTRLTVV.

This clonotype was picked up many times. The chain combines TRBV28 with TRBJ2-5; D is uncertain. The CDR3 covers 12 residues. V shed 2 bases and J shed 5 bases, with 6 bases lying between them. Germline CDR1 is MDHEN and CDR2 is SYDVKM. The CDR3: CASSLDGETQYF. CDR3 bases: TGTGCCAGCAGTTTAGATGGTGAGACCCAGTACTTC.

This chain links TRBV19 with TRBJ1-1; D may be TRBD1 (6 bases). From germline, CDR1 is LNHDA and CDR2 SQIVND (reference sequence). This CDR3 contains 15 residues. V was cut by 5 bases and J by 1 base, with 14 bases left in between. The CDR3 sequence: CASSPGAQPNTEAFF. The CDR3 bases are TGTGCCAGTAGTCCGGGGGCCCAGCCGAACACTGAAGCTTTCTTT.

This clonotype was counted many times. The chain uses TRBV7-9 and TRBJ1-2, with 11 bases identical to TRBD1. CDR1 is SEHNR, CDR2 FQNEAQ, per germline (reference sequence). The CDR3 is made up of 16 amino acids. Unmatched junction bases numbered 8, after V lost 7 bases and J lost 1 base. The CDR3 sequence: CASIGTGGTINYGYTF. The CDR3 DNA is TGTGCCAGCATTGGGACAGGGGGTACAATTAACTATGGCTACACCTTC.

The rearrangement joins TRBV2 to TRBJ1-1; D unresolved. V lost 6 bases and J 5 bases, leaving 19 bases between the germline ends. The CDR3 covers 15 residues. CDR1 is SNHLY, CDR2 FYNNEI, per germline. The CDR3 sequence: CASRAPEGSVTEAFF. CDR3 in DNA: TGTGCCAGCAGGGCCCCGGAAGGGAGCGTAACTGAAGCTTTCTTT.

The table lists this clonotype with a few counts. The chain is built from TRBV20-1 and TRBJ2-5; 10 bases are a match to TRBD1. The germline V gene has CDR1 DFQATT and CDR2 SNEGSKA (reference sequence). This CDR3 has 20 amino acids. Unmatched junction bases numbered 26, after V lost 5 bases and J lost 5 bases. The CDR3 nucleotides are TGCAGTGCTGGGCTTTCACCGGGACAGGGGTCGCTACCCTTATCCGAGACCCAGTACTTC. Amino acids: CSAGLSPGQGSLPLSETQYF.

In its sample, this clonotype was seen many times. This chain joins TRBV28 and TRBJ1-1; D unresolved. Germline-derived CDR1 and CDR2 are MDHEN and SYDVKM. V shed 4 bases and J shed 6 bases, with 9 bases lying between them. The CDR3 length is 12 residues. In DNA, the CDR3 is TGTGCCAGCAGTTCCCCGAGGGCTGAAGCTTTCTTT. It is translated as CASSSPRAEAFF.

The chain is built from TRBV5-1 and TRBJ2-2; TRBD2 agrees at 7 bases. Looked up from germline, CDR1 is SGHRS and CDR2 is YFSETQ. V shed 3 bases, J shed 4 bases, and the junction held 9 bases outside the gene matches. This CDR3 has 16 amino acids. This CDR3 is CASSSGGTSRTGELFF. The CDR3 DNA reads as TGCGCCAGCAGCTCCGGGGGGACCTCCCGCACCGGGGAGCTGTTTTTT.

This clonotype occurred many times. The V and J genes are TRBV10-2 and TRBJ2-5; the D gene is possibly TRBD1 (5 bases). The V end was cut by 6 bases, the J end by 5 bases, with 19 bases between. The CDR3 is 15 residues long. Germline V gene data show CDR1 as WSHSY and CDR2 as SAAADI. The CDR3 reads CASRLAGSRMETQYF. CDR3 coding DNA: TGCGCCAGCAGACTCGCAGGGTCTAGAATGGAGACCCAGTACTTC.

This clonotype turned up a few times. V is TRBV5-1 and J is TRBJ2-6, with a weak D call TRBD2 (5 bases). CDR1 is SGHRS and CDR2 is YFSETQ in the germline V gene. The V and J ends lost 2 bases and 0 bases respectively, with 15 bases between them. The CDR3 covers 18 residues. The CDR3 DNA reads TGCGCCAGCAGCTTAAGAGCGGCCAGTTTCTCTGGGGCCAACGTCCTGACTTTC. Encoded protein: CASSLRAASFSGANVLTF.

In this sample, this clonotype turned up many times. This rearrangement joins TRBV6-1 to TRBJ1-6, with D perhaps matching TRBD1 (5 bases). V lost 0 bases, J lost 10 bases, and 19 bases lay in between. Germline V CDR1 and CDR2: MNHNS, SASEGT. The CDR3 length is 17 residues. The CDR3, as DNA: TGTGCCAGCAGTGAAGCGCTTCTGATGGGGCGGGGATCACCCCTCCACTTT. Its protein product is CASSEALLMGRGSPLHF.

This clonotype was counted a few times. The chain carries TRBV14 and TRBJ1-4; D might be TRBD1 (5 bases). Per germline, CDR1 SGHDN and CDR2 FVKESK. This CDR3 contains 16 residues. The V and J ends lost 4 bases and 0 bases respectively, with 12 bases between them. CDR3: CASSLHSGATNEKLFF. As DNA, the CDR3 is TGTGCCAGCAGCCTTCATTCGGGGGCAACTAATGAAAAACTGTTTTTT.

In this sample, this clonotype turned up many times. This chain's CDR3 is CASSKGTQGGYGYTF. CDR3 sequence (DNA): TGTGCCAGCAGCAAGGGAACACAGGGTGGCTATGGCTACACCTTC. This chain joins TRBV7-9 and TRBJ1-2, with a possible D match to TRBD1 (6 bases). V lost 5 bases and J 4 bases, leaving 17 bases between the germline ends. CDR1 is SEHNR and CDR2 is FQNEAQ in the germline V gene (reference sequence). The CDR3 consists of 15 residues.